This T cell receptor beta chain was retrieved from a study of cytomegalovirus exposure and HLA in healthy donors. From germline, CDR1 is SNHLY and CDR2 FYNNEI. V lost 4 bases and J lost 2; bases outside the gene matches: 2. The CDR3 spans 13 residues. Primers included in the PCR were 60 Vbeta and 13 Jbeta primers. Here immunoSEQ multiplex PCR was the method, and the copy in TCRdb shows in-frame clones only, minus some. The table has more than 90,000 clones, approximately 80% seen once. Material: PBMCs. This TCR was recovered from a woman in her fifties or sixties in good health and CMV-seronegative. The rearrangement uses TRBV2 and TRBJ2-7; 7 bases are a match to TRBD2. CDR3 in DNA: TGTGCCAGCAGTGGGGACTATGCCTACGAGCAGTACTTC. This codes for CASSGDYAYEQYF.